The 12 T cell receptor beta chains below were found in one sample sequenced in a study of PD-1 blockade in classical Hodgkin lymphoma. Every patient experienced relapse after autologous stem cell transplantation, and brentuximab vedotin exposure varied. Sequencing used immunoSEQ multiplex PCR; TCRdb keeps in-frame clones, though not all of them. The data hold 66,000 or so clones, with about two thirds observed a single time. Specimen: peripheral blood mononuclear cells (PBMCs), collected before the second cycle of nivolumab. The receptor source for this set is a human donor with classical Hodgkin lymphoma.

Details on this clone: Within the sample, other DNA sequences also encode this same CDR3. This chain uses TRBV5-4 with TRBJ1-2; no reliable D call. Germline lookup yields CDR1 SGHNT and CDR2 YYREEE (reference sequence). V was cut by 1 base and J by 8 bases, with 9 bases left in between. This CDR3 is built from 12 residues. The DNA for the CDR3 is TGTGCCAGCAGCTTGAGGCTAGGAGGCTACACCTTC. It translates to CASSLRLGGYTF.

CDR3 DNA: TGCGCCAGCAGCCAAGTTGATACTCCCAGAGGAAATGAGCAGTTCTTC. Its translation is CASSQVDTPRGNEQFF. This sequence joins TRBV4-1 and TRBJ2-1; D not resolved. The V gene's germline CDR1 is MGHRA and CDR2 YSYEKL. The CDR3 runs to 16 residues. Trimming removed 1 base at V and 7 bases at J, with 17 bases between.

This clone was observed once. The V gene is TRBV6-5, the J gene TRBJ2-7; D might be TRBD1 (6 bases). From germline, CDR1 is MNHEY and CDR2 SVGAGI. The V and J ends lost 2 bases and 1 base respectively, with 12 bases between them. The CDR3 spans 15 residues. This CDR3 is CASSYRRTVSYEQYF. CDR3 nucleotide sequence: TGTGCCAGCAGTTACAGGCGGACAGTTTCCTACGAGCAGTACTTC.

This clone has only a few counts. The CDR3 here is CSVGEDLHGYTF. CDR3 coding DNA: TGCAGCGTGGGGGAGGACCTCCATGGCTACACCTTC. The rearrangement links TRBV29-1 to TRBJ1-2, with D perhaps matching TRBD1 (5 bases). This CDR3 comprises 12 residues. CDR1 and CDR2 (germline): SQVTM, ANQGSEA. V lost 6 bases to trimming and J lost 6 bases, with 14 bases between them.

The chain couples TRBV13 to TRBJ1-2; 9 bases agree with TRBD1. Losses at the gene ends were 0 bases for V and 5 bases for J; bases not matched to a gene: 1. CDR3 length: 14 residues. Germline values: CDR1 PRHDT, CDR2 FYEKMQ (reference sequence). CDR3 DNA: TGTGCCAGCAGCTTAGGACAGGGGGCGTATGGCTACACCTTC. It translates to CASSLGQGAYGYTF.

This chain links TRBV2 with TRBJ2-1; 8 positions agree with TRBD2. This CDR3 comprises 14 residues. Per germline, CDR1 SNHLY and CDR2 FYNNEI. Trimming at V came to 8 bases and at J to 4 bases, leaving 7 bases not matched to a gene. The CDR3 DNA reads TGTGCCAGCTACCGACTAGCGCTGTACAATGAGCAGTTCTTC. This encodes CASYRLALYNEQFF.

The chain is built from TRBV28 and TRBJ1-1, with TRBD1 as a possible D gene (6 bases). The CDR3 consists of 15 residues. V lost 4 bases and J lost 0, with 12 bases in between. Germline-derived CDR1 and CDR2 are MDHEN and SYDVKM. This CDR3 reads CASSSYRDMNTEAFF. The CDR3, as DNA: TGTGCCAGCAGTTCCTACAGGGATATGAACACTGAAGCTTTCTTT.

On this clone itself: Other nucleotide sequences from this sample produce the same CDR3. The V gene is TRBV5-1, the J gene TRBJ1-4; D is uncertain. V was pared by 0 bases and J by 0 bases, with 3 bases between. The germline gives CDR1 SGHRS, CDR2 YFSETQ. The CDR3 consists of 14 residues. In DNA, the CDR3 is TGCGCCAGCAGCTTGGGGGCAACTAATGAAAAACTGTTTTTT. Amino acids: CASSLGATNEKLFF.

The chain carries TRBV4-1 and TRBJ2-7; 7 bases agree with TRBD1. Germline trimming cut 4 bases from V and 4 bases from J; bases unmatched to any gene: 10. Per germline, CDR1 MGHRA and CDR2 YSYEKL. The CDR3 has 15 residues. CDR3 coding DNA: TGCGCCAGCAGCCCTGACGAGGGGGCCCTATACGAGCAGTACTTC. Its protein is CASSPDEGALYEQYF.

This clone was picked up a small number of times. The chain joins TRBV5-1 to TRBJ2-7; D is unclear. Per the germline V gene, CDR1 is SGHRS and CDR2 is YFSETQ. V lost 0 bases and J 4 bases, leaving 11 bases between the germline ends. The CDR3 is 14 residues long. DNA for the CDR3: TGCGCCAGCAGCTTGGGTCAGCCCCCTTACGAGCAGTACTTC. Its translation: CASSLGQPPYEQYF.

The chain uses TRBV6-5 and TRBJ1-6; a weak D match, TRBD1 (6 bases). V lost 4 bases, J lost 5 bases, and 12 bases lay in between. In germline, CDR1 is MNHEY, CDR2 SVGAGI. This CDR3 is 15 amino acids long. CDR3 sequence (DNA): TGTGCCAGCAGTTTTAACAGGGAAAATAATTCACCCCTCCACTTT. Protein sequence: CASSFNRENNSPLHF.

Here the CDR3 DNA reads TGTGCCTGGAGGACAGGGGGCACTGAAGCTTTCTTT. Protein sequence: CAWRTGGTEAFF. V gene TRBV30 combines with J gene TRBJ1-1, with 9 positions matching TRBD1. CDR3 size: 12 residues. V dropped 3 bases and J dropped 4; count of bases not matched to a gene: 0. CDR1 is GTSNPN, CDR2 SVGIG, per germline (reference sequence).